These T cell receptor beta chains were read from a single sample in a study of blood T cell repertoires in COVID-19. Assay: immunoSEQ multiplex PCR; the TCRdb copy retains only in-frame clones and omits some. Of 200,000 to 300,000 clones listed, about 89% are singletons. The material sequenced was peripheral blood. Source of these receptors: a woman between 55 and 75 years old who had recovered from COVID-19. Each CDR3 is given with its conserved first and last residue. A D gene is named only where the DNA matches it firmly. The size of a clone is reported for some rows only, either as once, few or many, or as a class for expanded clones.

D gene	V gene	clone size	J gene	CDR3 DNA	CDR3 protein
.	TRBV12-3/TRBV12-4	.	TRBJ1-1	TGTGCCAGCAGTTTTGACAGAGGAGCTTTCTTT	CASSFDRGAFF
.	TRBV6-2/TRBV6-3	.	TRBJ2-1	TGTGCCAGCAGTCAATACCGACGGACAGGGAGGGCTAGGAATGAGCAGTTCTTC	CASSQYRRTGRARNEQFF
TRBD1	TRBV3-1/TRBV3-2	.	TRBJ1-4	TGTGCCAGCAGCCTCTGGACAGGGGCCGAAAATGAAAAACTGTTTTTT	CASSLWTGAENEKLFF
TRBD2	TRBV6-1	.	TRBJ2-1	TGTGCCAGCAGTGAAGATTGGACTAGAAATGAGCAGTTCTTC	CASSEDWTRNEQFF
TRBD1	TRBV11-3	.	TRBJ2-2	TGTGCCAGCAGCTCGGGACAGGCGCGGGGCGGGGAGCTGTTTTTT	CASSSGQARGGELFF
.	TRBV21-1	.	TRBJ1-2	TGTGCCAGCAGCAAATCTTCGATCCTCGGGGACTATGGCTACACCTTC	CASSKSSILGDYGYTF
.	TRBV3-1/TRBV3-2	.	TRBJ2-3	TGTGCCAGCAGCGAAGCTAGCACAGATACGCAGTATTTT	CASSEASTDTQYF
.	TRBV12-5	.	TRBJ1-3	TGTGCTAGTGGTTTGAGCAGGTCAAGCTCTGGAAACACCATATATTTT	CASGLSRSSSGNTIYF
TRBD2	TRBV19	.	TRBJ2-1	TGTGCCAGTAGACTAGCGGGGGGGCGCGAGCAGTTCTTC	CASRLAGGREQFF
.	TRBV6-5	.	TRBJ1-2	TGTGCCAGCAGCCAAGACAGCCCACATGGCTACACCTTC	CASSQDSPHGYTF
.	TRBV5-6	.	TRBJ1-5	TGTGCCAGCAGCGTGTACAGAAATCAGCCCCAGCATTTT	CASSVYRNQPQHF
TRBD2	TRBV14	few	TRBJ2-1	TGTGCCAGCAGCCCCCGGCTAGCGGGGGGGTTTTCTCAATACAATGAGCAGTTCTTC	CASSPRLAGGFSQYNEQFF
.	TRBV19	.	TRBJ1-4	TGTGCCAGTAGCCTTGGTACAAATGAAAAACTGTTTTTT	CASSLGTNEKLFF
.	TRBV20-1	.	TRBJ1-5	TGCAGTGCTATTGACAGAAGCAATCAGCCCCAGCATTTT	CSAIDRSNQPQHF
TRBD2	TRBV7-2	.	TRBJ2-7	TGTGCCAGCATCAGTAGCGGGGAGCAGTACTTC	CASISSGEQYF
.	TRBV6-5	.	TRBJ2-7	TGTGCCAGCAGTTACCCTCAACGAAACACCTACGAGCAGTACTTC	CASSYPQRNTYEQYF
.	TRBV12-5	.	TRBJ2-2	TGTGCTAGTGGTACAGGGGGGGACACCGGGGAGCTGTTTTTT	CASGTGGDTGELFF
TRBD2	TRBV6-5	.	TRBJ2-1	TGTGCCAGCAGTAAGACTAGCGGGGGGTTCAATGAGCAGTTCTTC	CASSKTSGGFNEQFF
.	TRBV9	few	TRBJ2-7	TGTGCCAGCAGCGTAGGGTCGGAGACCTACGAGCAGTACTTC	CASSVGSETYEQYF
TRBD1	TRBV12-3/TRBV12-4	.	TRBJ1-6	TGTGCCAGCCGAGGGACAGGAGGTACCCTCCACTTT	CASRGTGGTLHF
.	TRBV7-2	few	TRBJ1-6	TGTGCCAGCAGCTTTCCCGAACTGTATTCACCCCTCCACTTT	CASSFPELYSPLHF
TRBD2	TRBV9	once	TRBJ2-1	TGTGCCAGCAGCGTAGTGGGCGCGGGGGGGCCGTGGGTCAATGAGCAGTTCTTC	CASSVVGAGGPWVNEQFF
TRBD1	TRBV4-3	.	TRBJ1-4	TGCGCCAGCAGCCAAGCCCAGGTTGGACAGGGTAATGAAAAACTGTTTTTT	CASSQAQVGQGNEKLFF
TRBD2	TRBV7-8	once	TRBJ2-3	TGTGCCAGCAGCTTAGTCAGCGGGGGGGCGACAGATACGCAGTATTTT	CASSLVSGGATDTQYF
TRBD1	TRBV18	few	TRBJ1-1	TGTGCCAGCTCACCACCGGGACAGGGGTACACTGAAGCTTTCTTT	CASSPPGQGYTEAFF
TRBD1	TRBV6-6	.	TRBJ1-6	TGTGCCAGCAGTCCCAGGGGACAGGGCAATTCACCCCTCCACTTT	CASSPRGQGNSPLHF
TRBD2	TRBV3-1/TRBV3-2	.	TRBJ2-7	TGTGCCAGCAGCCAAAACGGGGGGGCGTACGAGCAGTACTTC	CASSQNGGAYEQYF
.	TRBV19	.	TRBJ2-2	TGTGCCAGTAGTATAATGTTAGCGAACACCGGGGAGCTGTTTTTT	CASSIMLANTGELFF
TRBD1	TRBV9	.	TRBJ1-3	TGTGCCAGCAGCGTCCAGGGGGCTGGAAACACCATATATTTT	CASSVQGAGNTIYF
.	TRBV21-1	.	TRBJ1-2	TGTGCCACCGCACAGGGGGGGTTTGACTATGGCTACACCTTC	CATAQGGFDYGYTF
.	TRBV28	.	TRBJ2-7	TGTGCCAGCAGTCTCGTTCAGCAGTACTTC	CASSLVQQYF
TRBD1	TRBV28	.	TRBJ1-4	TGTGCCAGCAGTTCCTACAGGGGGCGAAGGGAAAAACTGTTTTTT	CASSSYRGRREKLFF
.	TRBV19	once	TRBJ2-2	TGTGCCAGTATTCTAGGCAGTGGGACCGGGGAGCTGTTTTTT	CASILGSGTGELFF
.	TRBV7-2	.	TRBJ2-1	TGTGCCAGCAGCTCCGAGGCCGCTATCTACAATGAGCAGTTCTTC	CASSSEAAIYNEQFF
.	TRBV19	.	TRBJ2-5	TGTGCCAGTAGTAAAGGGCCAGACAGGTTGCAAGAGACCCAGTACTTC	CASSKGPDRLQETQYF
.	TRBV28	.	TRBJ1-2	TGTGCCAGCAGTTACTCCCTGGGCTACACCTTC	CASSYSLGYTF
TRBD1	TRBV7-2	.	TRBJ1-4	TGTGCCAGCAGCTTACAGGGACAGTACAATGAAAAACTGTTTTTT	CASSLQGQYNEKLFF
TRBD2	TRBV6-4	.	TRBJ2-3	TGTGCCAGCACCCCGCCCCCTAGCGGGCCCACAGATACGCAGTATTTT	CASTPPPSGPTDTQYF
.	TRBV7-3	.	TRBJ2-6	TGTGCCAGCAGCTCCCTAGGGGTCGGGGCCAACGTCCTGACTTTC	CASSSLGVGANVLTF
.	TRBV10-3	.	TRBJ1-6	TGTGCCATCAGTGAGACAGGGACCAATTCACCCCTCCACTTT	CAISETGTNSPLHF
.	TRBV4-2	.	TRBJ2-6	TGTGCCAGCAGCCTTTCAGCGGGTGGGGCCAACGTCCTGACTTTC	CASSLSAGGANVLTF
.	TRBV2	.	TRBJ1-6	TGTGCCAGCAGTGAGACAGTCAATTCACCCCTCCACTTT	CASSETVNSPLHF
.	TRBV21-1	.	TRBJ2-1	TGTGCCAGCAGCAAGACTCCCTCCAACTTGCGGGGGAGTGACAATGAGCAGTTCTTC	CASSKTPSNLRGSDNEQFF
TRBD2	TRBV28	.	TRBJ2-4	TGTGCCAGCAGGGCCGGACTAGCGGAAAACATTCAGTACTTC	CASRAGLAENIQYF
.	TRBV20-1	.	TRBJ1-2	TGCAGTGCTAGTTCCGGGGAAAACTATGGCTACACCTTC	CSASSGENYGYTF
.	TRBV4-1	.	TRBJ1-3	TGCGCCAGCAGCCAAGAGCGAGTGAACTCTGGAAACACCATATATTTT	CASSQERVNSGNTIYF
TRBD2	TRBV28	.	TRBJ2-3	TGTGCCACCTCCGGGGGGGCCAGCACAGATACGCAGTATTTT	CATSGGASTDTQYF
.	TRBV2	.	TRBJ1-1	TGTGCCGGGGGGGCACTATCGAACACTGAAGCTTTCTTT	CAGGALSNTEAFF
.	TRBV3-1/TRBV3-2	.	TRBJ1-2	TGTGCCAGCAGCCCTCGTGGGGGCTCCGTCCGTGGCTACACCTTC	CASSPRGGSVRGYTF
.	TRBV7-2	.	TRBJ2-3	TGTGCCAGCAGCTTAGCTCGACAGGGCACAGATACGCAGTATTTT	CASSLARQGTDTQYF
.	TRBV14	.	TRBJ1-1	TGTGCCAGCAGCCAAGGCAGGGACACTGAAGCTTTCTTT	CASSQGRDTEAFF
.	TRBV29-1	once	TRBJ1-1	TGCAGCGTTGTCGGGGAAACCGTAGGCACTGAAGCTTTCTTT	CSVVGETVGTEAFF
TRBD1	TRBV29-1	.	TRBJ2-2	TGCAGCGTGGGACAGACCCTCCCGGGGGAGCTGTTTTTT	CSVGQTLPGELFF
.	TRBV18	.	TRBJ2-3	TGTGCCAGCTCACCAGGGCCCGGCACAGATACGCAGTATTTT	CASSPGPGTDTQYF
TRBD1	TRBV5-1	once	TRBJ2-3	TGCGCCAGCAGCTTGGGACAGGGCCTCTTCACAGATACGCAGTATTTT	CASSLGQGLFTDTQYF